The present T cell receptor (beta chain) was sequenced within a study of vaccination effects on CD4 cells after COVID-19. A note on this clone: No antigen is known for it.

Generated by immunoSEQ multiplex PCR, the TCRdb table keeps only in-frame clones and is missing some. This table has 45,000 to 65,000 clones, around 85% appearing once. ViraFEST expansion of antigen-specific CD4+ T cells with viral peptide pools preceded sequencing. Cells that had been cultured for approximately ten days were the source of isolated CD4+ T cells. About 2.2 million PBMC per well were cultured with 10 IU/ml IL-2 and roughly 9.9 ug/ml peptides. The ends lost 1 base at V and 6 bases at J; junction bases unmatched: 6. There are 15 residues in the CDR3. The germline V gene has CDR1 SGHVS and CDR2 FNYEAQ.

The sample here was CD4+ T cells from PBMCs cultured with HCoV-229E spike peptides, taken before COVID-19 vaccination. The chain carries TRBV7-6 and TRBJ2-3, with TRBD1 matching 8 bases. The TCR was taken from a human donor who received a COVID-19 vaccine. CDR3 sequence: CASSLVGQVYDTQYF. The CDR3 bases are TGTGCCAGCAGCTTAGTGGGACAGGTTTACGATACGCAGTATTTT.